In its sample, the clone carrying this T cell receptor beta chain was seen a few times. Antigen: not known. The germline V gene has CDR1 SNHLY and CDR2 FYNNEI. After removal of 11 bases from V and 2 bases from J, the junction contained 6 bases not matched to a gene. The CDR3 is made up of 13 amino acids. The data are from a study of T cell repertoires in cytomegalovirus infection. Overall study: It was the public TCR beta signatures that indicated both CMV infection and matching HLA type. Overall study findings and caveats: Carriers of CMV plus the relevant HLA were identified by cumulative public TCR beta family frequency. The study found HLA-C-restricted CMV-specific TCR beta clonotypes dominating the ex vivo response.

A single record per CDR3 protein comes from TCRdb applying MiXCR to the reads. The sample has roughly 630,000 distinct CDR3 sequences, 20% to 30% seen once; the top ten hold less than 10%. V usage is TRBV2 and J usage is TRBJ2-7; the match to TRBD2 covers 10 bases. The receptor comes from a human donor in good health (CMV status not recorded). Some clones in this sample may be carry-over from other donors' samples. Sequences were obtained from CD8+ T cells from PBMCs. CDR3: CAGLAGGPYEQYF. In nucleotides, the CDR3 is TGTGCCGGATTAGCGGGGGGCCCCTACGAGCAGTACTTC.